The 18 T cell receptor beta chains below were found in one sample sequenced in a study of identical twins' blood T cells. MiXCR, applied by TCRdb to the 5' RACE reads, yields one record per CDR3 protein. The data contain fewer than 450,000 distinct CDR3 sequences, 28% of them seen just once; the ten biggest clones take up around 5.6%. The sequenced sample was PBMCs. Receptors were obtained from a woman aged 18-49 years in good health.

The rearrangement links TRBV12-3 or TRBV12-4 to TRBJ1-1; D remains unclear. V lost 10 bases, J lost 7 bases, and 16 bases lay in between. This CDR3 contains 12 residues. CDR3 coding DNA: TGTGCCACCTTCCGTCGGGGATTTGAAGCTTTCTTT. Translated: CATFRRGFEAFF.

This clonotype has just one count. The junction does not match germline at one end; this may be a read error. The CDR3 spells CASGFPERQEQYF. The DNA of the CDR3 is TGTGCTAGCGGTTTTCCTGAGAGACAGGAGCAGTACTTC. The chain combines TRBV12-5 with TRBJ2-7, with D possibly being TRBD1 (5 bases). From germline, CDR1 is LGHNT and CDR2 FRNRAP. The CDR3 runs to 13 residues.

This sequence joins TRBV7-9 and TRBJ1-4; D not certain. CDR1 is SEHNR and CDR2 is FQNEAQ in the germline V gene (reference sequence). This CDR3 spans 14 amino acids. The V end was cut by 5 bases, the J end by 0 bases, with 7 bases between. The CDR3 here is CASSLFATNEKLFF. CDR3 coding DNA: TGTGCCAGCAGCCTATTTGCAACTAATGAAAAACTGTTTTTT.

For the CDR3, the DNA is TGTGCCACCAGCAGCCCTAGCGACCGATTACAAGAGACCCAGTACTTC. This encodes CATSSPSDRLQETQYF. V gene TRBV15 combines with J gene TRBJ2-5; tentative D call: TRBD2 (6 bases). V lost 3 bases and J 2 bases, leaving 16 bases between the germline ends. Germline V CDR1 and CDR2: LNHNV, YYDKDF (reference sequence). The CDR3 runs to 16 residues.

This clonotype was seen only a few times. The chain recombines TRBV28 with TRBJ2-2, with D hard to call. The CDR3 is made up of 12 amino acids. CDR1 and CDR2 from the germline V gene are MDHEN and SYDVKM. The V gene lost 6 bases and the J gene lost 6 bases, with 8 bases spanning the gap. The CDR3 sequence: CASRFRAGELFF. In nucleotides, the CDR3 is TGTGCCAGCAGATTCAGAGCCGGGGAGCTGTTTTTT.

This clonotype was detected only a few times. This rearrangement joins TRBV20-1 to TRBJ1-1, with D possibly being TRBD1 (5 bases). The CDR3 is made up of 14 amino acids. Trimming took 8 bases from V and 4 from J, leaving 20 bases between them. Germline CDR1 DFQATT, CDR2 SNEGSKA (reference sequence). CDR3 loop: CSNLIPGTGTEAFF. In DNA form, the CDR3 reads TGCAGTAACCTAATTCCCGGGACGGGCACTGAAGCTTTCTTT.

The chain is built from TRBV5-1 and TRBJ1-1, with 9 bases matching TRBD1. The trim removed 4 bases at V and 6 bases at J, leaving 10 bases unmatched. The CDR3 is made up of 15 amino acids. The germline V gene encodes CDR1 SGHRS and CDR2 YFSETQ. The CDR3 region is CASSVDRDRVSEAFF. CDR3 DNA: TGCGCCAGCAGCGTAGACCGGGACAGGGTATCTGAAGCTTTCTTT.

This chain connects TRBV3-1 to TRBJ1-1; D gene ambiguous. The germline V gene has CDR1 LGHDT and CDR2 YNNKEL (reference sequence). The V end lost 3 bases, the J end lost 7 bases, and 12 bases lay between the germline ends. This CDR3 is built from 13 residues. CDR3 DNA: TGTGCCAGCAGCCATCAAGTGACCAGTGAAGCTTTCTTT. Its translation is CASSHQVTSEAFF.

This clonotype has only a few counts. The chain employs TRBV5-1 and TRBJ1-1; D call uncertain. This CDR3 comprises 14 residues. The germline V and J ends were trimmed by 0 bases and 1 base, with 7 bases remaining between them. Germline V CDR1 and CDR2: SGHRS, YFSETQ. The DNA of the CDR3 is TGCGCCAGCAGCTTGGTACCGGGGAACACTGAAGCTTTCTTT. Its translation is CASSLVPGNTEAFF. Filled out from reference TRBV5-1 and TRBJ1-1, the complete variable domain reads KAGVTQTPRYLIKTRGQQVTLSCSPISGHRSVSWYQQTPGQGLQFLFEYFSETQRNKGNFPGRFSGRQFSNSRSEMNVSTLELGDSALYLCASSLVPGNTEAFFGQGTRLTVV.

On this clonotype itself: At one end the junction does not follow the germline gene, possibly because of a read error. J is TRBJ1-2 and V is TRBV6-2 or TRBV6-3; the D is unclear. The CDR3 sequence is 16 residues long. Germline V gene data show CDR1 as MNHEY and CDR2 as SVGEGT. The CDR3 here is CASSATGSLANYGHTF. The CDR3 DNA sequence: TGTGCCAGCAGTGCCACCGGCAGCTTAGCTAACTATGGCCACACCTTC.

This clonotype was counted between two and nine times. The gene calls are TRBV7-9 and TRBJ1-1; no clear D. V dropped 1 base and J dropped 1 base, with 7 bases sitting between them. Germline values: CDR1 SEHNR, CDR2 FQNEAQ (reference sequence). The CDR3 covers 14 residues. CDR3 sequence: CASSLVAPNTEAFF. DNA of the CDR3: TGTGCCAGCAGCTTAGTCGCACCGAACACTGAAGCTTTCTTT.

This clonotype appeared a single time. The V call is TRBV5-4, the J call TRBJ1-2; D is unclear. The CDR3 sequence is 13 residues long. Trimming took 8 bases from V and 0 from J, leaving 11 bases between them. The V gene's germline CDR1 is SGHNT and CDR2 YYREEE (reference sequence). Here the CDR3 DNA reads TGTGCCAGACGCGGGGAACCTAACTATGGCTACACCTTC. Protein sequence: CARRGEPNYGYTF.

CDR3 in amino acids: CASSNQAGSISTDTQYF. CDR3 nucleotides: TGTGCCAGCAGCAATCAAGCGGGATCTATTAGCACAGATACGCAGTATTTT. V and J are TRBV28 and TRBJ2-3; 7 bases are shared with TRBD2. The CDR3 contains 17 residues. With 6 bases clipped from V and 0 bases from J, the junction kept 12 bases outside the gene matches. Looked up from germline, CDR1 is MDHEN and CDR2 is SYDVKM.

The sample holds a few counts of this clonotype. J is TRBJ1-2 and V is TRBV29-1; D not certain. Germline loops: CDR1 SQVTM, CDR2 ANQGSEA. The CDR3 contains 12 residues. The V end was cut by 3 bases, the J end by 6 bases, with 11 bases between. This CDR3 is CSVDVGIDGYTF. CDR3 bases: TGCAGCGTTGATGTGGGCATAGATGGCTACACCTTC.

This clonotype was counted only a few times. The V gene is TRBV3-1, the J gene TRBJ1-2; 8 bases are a match to TRBD1. The germline CDR1 and CDR2 sequences are LGHDT and YNNKEL (reference sequence). This CDR3 contains 12 residues. After removal of 4 bases from V and 13 bases from J, the junction contained 8 bases not matched to a gene. The DNA of the CDR3 is TGTGCCAGCAGCCCCGGACAGGGTGGTGGCACCTTC. Amino acid sequence: CASSPGQGGGTF. Full variable domain (rest looked up from reference TRBV3-1 and TRBJ1-2): DTAVSQTPKYLVTQMGNDKSIKCEQNLGHDTMYWYKQDSKKFLKIMFSYNNKELIINETVPNRFSPKSPDKAHLNLHINSLELGDSAVYFCASSPGQGGGTFGSGTRLTVV.

This clonotype has just a few counts. The chain has TRBV27 and TRBJ2-7; D possibly uses TRBD1 or TRBD2 (5 bases each). The CDR3 has 12 amino acids. V lost 6 bases to trimming and J lost 7 bases, with 13 bases between them. Germline V gene data show CDR1 as MNHEY and CDR2 as SMNVEV (reference sequence). CDR3 DNA sequence: TGTGCCAGCAGCCTGACCGAGGGGGAGCAGTACTTC. Translating it yields CASSLTEGEQYF.

The chain is built from TRBV20-1 and TRBJ2-1; D gene unclear. CDR3 size: 12 residues. Per the germline V gene, CDR1 is DFQATT and CDR2 is SNEGSKA (reference sequence). Trimming stripped 5 bases from V and 8 bases from J, with 13 bases between. The CDR3 loop reads CSAGNLGHEQFF. In DNA, the CDR3 is TGCAGTGCTGGGAATCTAGGTCATGAGCAGTTCTTC.

This clonotype was recorded at least ten times. The chain employs TRBV29-1 and TRBJ1-1; no definite D call. With 1 base removed from V and 2 bases from J, the gap between germline ends came to 11 bases. This CDR3 has 14 residues. CDR1 is SQVTM, CDR2 ANQGSEA, per germline. CDR3: CSVEGQDSNTEAFF. The CDR3 coding sequence is TGCAGCGTTGAAGGCCAGGATTCTAACACTGAAGCTTTCTTT. Full variable domain (missing parts from reference TRBV29-1 and TRBJ1-1): SAVISQKPSRDICQRGTSLTIQCQVDSQVTMMFWYRQQPGQSLTLIATANQGSEATYESGFVIDKFPISRPNLTFSTLTVSNMSPEDSSIYLCSVEGQDSNTEAFFGQGTRLTVV.